Listed below are T cell receptor beta chains from one sample, sequenced in a study of blood T cell repertoires in COVID-19. TCRdb's copy holds only in-frame clones and misses some; the assay was immunoSEQ multiplex PCR. The sample includes more than 250,000 clones, 88% of them seen just once. The sample was peripheral blood. Receptors were obtained from a woman aged 30 to 39 with COVID-19, enrolled during active disease. The CDR3 runs from the conserved cysteine through the conserved F or W. Expanded clones get a size class; other rows say once, few or many, or leave the size out.

v_call	j_call	clone_size	cdr3_aa
TRBV4-1	TRBJ1-1	few	CASSRGQGNTEAFF
TRBV18	TRBJ2-2	.	CASSPPSRGNTGELFF
TRBV7-9	TRBJ2-2	.	CASSLTSPHGGELFF
TRBV6-5	TRBJ2-2	.	CASRDRGTGELFF
TRBV3-1/TRBV3-2	TRBJ2-1	.	CASSPTVNNEQFF
TRBV4-3	TRBJ2-1	.	CASSQNPGLADNEQFF
TRBV5-1	TRBJ2-2	.	CASSHRSGLAGGGTGELFF
TRBV9	TRBJ1-2	.	CASSVERGGGGYTF
TRBV2	TRBJ1-6	.	CATPGTGNSPLHF
TRBV28	TRBJ2-2	once	CASSPRLTGELFF
TRBV6-5	TRBJ2-3	.	CASSYSQSDTQYF
TRBV7-2	TRBJ1-5	.	CASSPHRDSNQPQHF
TRBV4-2	TRBJ2-4	.	CASSHDRDGAIQYF
TRBV4-2	TRBJ2-1	.	CASSPSEAVSSYNEQFF
TRBV9	TRBJ2-1	.	CASSADRGSDEQFF
TRBV2	TRBJ1-2	.	CASIQIQGALANYGYTF
TRBV9	TRBJ1-2	.	CASKGQAIYGYTF
TRBV9	TRBJ1-2	.	CASSVSGGSLYGYTF
TRBV7-9	TRBJ1-4	.	CASSLRDRSSNEKLFF
TRBV11-3	TRBJ2-1	.	CASSLFGSTTNEQFF
TRBV2	TRBJ2-1	.	CASSAQSSYNEQFF
TRBV2	TRBJ2-1	.	CASRLAGVEDEQFF
TRBV4-2	TRBJ2-1	once	CASSQEGWRGDEQFF
TRBV7-5	TRBJ1-1	.	CARSASGRENTEAFF
TRBV2	TRBJ1-4	.	CASSVGAGDEKLFF
TRBV7-2	TRBJ2-5	.	CASSLARTSGVQETQYF
TRBV5-1	TRBJ1-2	.	CASSLAGNQGDGYTF
TRBV7-9	TRBJ1-1	few	CASSKPRFREGLNTEAFF
TRBV19	TRBJ1-1	.	CASSPGRGPLNTEAFF
TRBV5-1	TRBJ1-2	.	CASSPETLGPYGYTF
TRBV6-5	TRBJ2-3	.	CASNRQGARTDTQYF
TRBV7-9	TRBJ2-7	.	CASSGYRGPWAYEQYF
TRBV3-1/TRBV3-2	TRBJ2-1	.	CASSPGTGTGMNEQFF
TRBV9	TRBJ1-1	.	CASSVEAAVNTEAFF
TRBV11-2	TRBJ1-1	.	CASSLGQGYLNTEAFF
TRBV5-1	TRBJ2-2	.	CASSTGFTGELFF
TRBV7-8	TRBJ1-2	.	CASSLEAGGGYTF
TRBV7-8	TRBJ1-5	few	CASSLGQGDYNQPQHF
TRBV7-9	TRBJ1-1	.	CASSSQTGARGEAFF
TRBV11-3	TRBJ2-3	few	CASSFGAGATTDTQYF
TRBV7-2	TRBJ1-1	.	CASSLLGGGTEAFF
TRBV5-1	TRBJ2-7	.	CASSPRGLANEQYF
TRBV7-2	TRBJ1-1	.	CASSSDRYTEAFF
TRBV2	TRBJ1-4	.	CASSPPRGTNEKLFF
TRBV7-9	TRBJ2-5	.	CASSLDPGAQYF
TRBV19	TRBJ2-2	.	CASSSQYSNTGELFF
TRBV27	TRBJ2-1	.	CASRPLTGGAYNEQFF
TRBV20-1	TRBJ2-4	.	CSASVQGRVDIQYF
TRBV5-4	TRBJ2-1	.	CASNPGTPNYNEQFF
TRBV6-5	TRBJ1-2	.	CASRAGTGGSHTF
TRBV7-2	TRBJ2-3	.	CASSLAPAGPSTDTQYF
TRBV5-1	TRBJ2-5	.	CASRLAAQEETQYF
TRBV6-6	TRBJ1-6	.	CASSTQGNSPLHF
TRBV18	TRBJ2-1	.	CASSPGSGGDNEQFF
TRBV30	TRBJ1-1	.	CAWSVPSVNTEAFF
TRBV6-2/TRBV6-3	TRBJ2-3	.	CASSRTATDTQYF
TRBV6-1	TRBJ1-5	.	CASSEVAGQPQHF
TRBV4-1	TRBJ2-2	.	CASSQESGLATGELFF
TRBV4-3	TRBJ1-4	.	CASSQDIIRAGEKLFF
TRBV6-5	TRBJ1-2	.	CASRGQGNYGYTF